A selection of T cell receptor beta chains follows, all from one sample in a study of neurological immune-mediated disorders. Each CDR3 protein gets one entry after TCRdb re-called the 5' RACE reads with MiXCR. Of tens of thousands of distinct CDR3 sequences in the sample, roughly 4.9% were seen once. The sequencing sample was made of PBMCs. Receptors originate from a human donor with multiple sclerosis. The donor label of this sample is uncertain. Both conserved end residues are part of each CDR3. Each record gives: D gene, J gene, clone size, V gene, CDR3 protein, CDR3 DNA. D genes are given only for firm matches. A clone size is listed for some rows: how often the clone was seen (once, few, many), or a class if it is expanded.

D: TRBD1
J: TRBJ2-2
size: many
V: TRBV6-1
CDR3: CASSELTGGIGELFF
DNA: TGTGCCAGCAGTGAGCTGACAGGGGGCATCGGGGAGCTGTTTTTT

D: -
J: TRBJ2-2
size: many
V: TRBV10-3
CDR3: CAISAGTNTGELFF
DNA: TGTGCCATCAGTGCGGGCACTAACACCGGGGAGCTGTTTTTT

D: -
J: TRBJ2-2
size: many
V: TRBV20-1
CDR3: CSARDLGGPNTGELFF
DNA: TGCAGTGCTAGAGATTTGGGGGGCCCGAACACCGGGGAGCTGTTTTTT

D: -
J: TRBJ1-1
size: many
V: TRBV7-9
CDR3: CASSLYGGTEAFF
DNA: TGTGCCAGCAGCTTATACGGGGGCACTGAAGCTTTCTTT

D: -
J: TRBJ1-2
size: many
V: TRBV16
CDR3: CASSLQWRDGYTF
DNA: TGTGCCAGCAGCCTTCAATGGAGGGATGGCTACACCTTC

D: -
J: TRBJ2-1
size: many
V: TRBV5-1
CDR3: CASSLVAGYNEQFF
DNA: TGCGCCAGCAGCTTGGTAGCCGGGTACAATGAGCAGTTCTTC

D: -
J: TRBJ1-1
size: many
V: TRBV5-8
CDR3: CASSIPGPGTEAFF
DNA: TGTGCCAGCAGCATACCAGGGCCGGGGACTGAAGCTTTCTTT

D: TRBD1
J: TRBJ2-1
size: many
V: TRBV5-1
CDR3: CASSKLLDRDNEQFF
DNA: TGCGCCAGCAGCAAGCTATTGGACAGGGATAATGAGCAGTTCTTC

D: -
J: TRBJ2-2
size: many
V: TRBV7-2
CDR3: CASSLGGGGATTGELFF
DNA: TGTGCCAGCAGCTTAGGTGGTGGGGGGGCCACCACCGGGGAGCTGTTTTTT

D: -
J: TRBJ2-2
size: many
V: TRBV5-1
CDR3: CASSLRSTGELFF
DNA: TGCGCCAGCAGCTTGAGATCCACCGGGGAGCTGTTTTTT

D: -
J: TRBJ2-1
size: many
V: TRBV18
CDR3: CASSPGSRRIF
DNA: TGTGCCAGCTCACCAGGGAGCCGCAGGATCTTC

D: TRBD1
J: TRBJ1-6
size: many
V: TRBV12-3/TRBV12-4
CDR3: CASSLQGVNSPLHF
DNA: TGTGCCAGCAGTTTACAGGGGGTAAATTCACCCCTCCACTTT

D: -
J: TRBJ2-1
size: many
V: TRBV24-1
CDR3: CATSDLFSGSKRQFF
DNA: TGTGCCACCAGTGATTTGTTTTCTGGCAGCAAGAGGCAGTTCTTC

D: -
J: TRBJ1-3
size: many
V: TRBV7-2
CDR3: CASSFGQGLGNTIYF
DNA: TGTGCCAGCAGCTTTGGGCAGGGACTGGGAAACACCATATATTTT

D: -
J: TRBJ2-3
size: many
V: TRBV12-3/TRBV12-4
CDR3: CASSPRGTTDTQYF
DNA: TGTGCCAGCAGCCCCAGGGGAACGACAGATACGCAGTATTTT

D: TRBD1
J: TRBJ1-6
size: many
V: TRBV15
CDR3: CATSPRDSYNSPLHF
DNA: TGTGCCACCAGCCCCAGGGACAGTTATAATTCACCCCTCCACTTT

D: -
J: TRBJ2-3
size: many
V: TRBV7-2
CDR3: CASSLDGNTDTQYF
DNA: TGTGCCAGCAGCTTAGACGGGAACACAGATACGCAGTATTTT

D: -
J: TRBJ2-4
size: many
V: TRBV6-6
CDR3: CASSRGLQILAKNIQYF
DNA: TGTGCCAGCAGTAGGGGACTCCAGATCCTAGCCAAAAACATTCAGTACTTC

D: -
J: TRBJ2-3
size: many
V: TRBV20-1
CDR3: CSARRRGGGASYTDTQYF
DNA: TGCAGTGCTAGACGTAGAGGAGGGGGGGCATCTTACACAGATACGCAGTATTTT

D: -
J: TRBJ1-1
size: many
V: TRBV4-1
CDR3: CASSPRRGNTEAFF
DNA: TGCGCCAGCAGCCCCCGAAGGGGGAACACTGAAGCTTTCTTT

D: -
J: TRBJ1-1
size: many
V: TRBV18
CDR3: CASSPPRVLNTEAFF
DNA: TGTGCCAGCTCACCCCCCCGGGTCCTTAACACTGAAGCTTTCTTT

D: TRBD1
J: TRBJ2-1
size: many
V: TRBV7-9
CDR3: CASSSFGTGIISYNEQFF
DNA: TGTGCCAGCAGCTCCTTCGGGACAGGGATTATCTCCTACAATGAGCAGTTCTTC

D: TRBD2
J: TRBJ2-1
size: many
V: TRBV9
CDR3: CASSFSTSGGSYNEQFF
DNA: TGTGCCAGCAGCTTCTCGACTAGCGGGGGCTCCTACAATGAGCAGTTCTTC

D: TRBD1
J: TRBJ1-4
size: many
V: TRBV5-1
CDR3: CASSGEGQANEKLFF
DNA: TGCGCCAGCAGCGGTGAGGGACAGGCTAATGAAAAACTGTTTTTT

D: TRBD1
J: TRBJ2-3
size: many
V: TRBV12-3/TRBV12-4
CDR3: CASSSGTGTDTQYF
DNA: TGTGCCAGCAGTTCCGGGACAGGGACAGATACGCAGTATTTT

D: TRBD2
J: TRBJ2-1
size: many
V: TRBV7-9
CDR3: CASSLAPGLAKIFSYNEQFF
DNA: TGTGCCAGCAGCTTAGCGCCGGGACTAGCGAAAATATTCTCCTACAATGAGCAGTTCTTC

D: -
J: TRBJ2-7
size: many
V: TRBV4-1
CDR3: CASGPGDSYEQYF
DNA: TGCGCCAGTGGGCCGGGGGACTCCTACGAGCAGTACTTC

D: TRBD2
J: TRBJ2-3
size: many
V: TRBV5-1
CDR3: CASSLVLAGGPTDTQYF
DNA: TGCGCCAGCAGCTTGGTACTAGCGGGGGGTCCCACAGATACGCAGTATTTT

D: TRBD1
J: TRBJ1-1
size: many
V: TRBV5-1
CDR3: CASSLDDRGRDTEAFF
DNA: TGCGCCAGCAGCTTGGATGACAGGGGGCGAGACACTGAAGCTTTCTTT

D: -
J: TRBJ1-1
size: many
V: TRBV10-2
CDR3: CASSEQPNTEAFF
DNA: TGCGCCAGCAGTGAACAGCCGAACACTGAAGCTTTCTTT

D: TRBD1
J: TRBJ1-2
size: many
V: TRBV12-3/TRBV12-4
CDR3: CASSGMQGGGGYTF
DNA: TGTGCCAGCAGTGGGATGCAGGGGGGGGGAGGCTACACCTTC

D: -
J: TRBJ2-3
size: many
V: TRBV20-1
CDR3: CSAGPPRADTQYF
DNA: TGCAGTGCTGGTCCCCCTCGGGCAGATACGCAGTATTTT

D: TRBD1
J: TRBJ1-2
size: many
V: TRBV9
CDR3: CASSPRTGETNYGYTF
DNA: TGTGCCAGCAGCCCAAGGACAGGCGAAACTAACTATGGCTACACCTTC

D: -
J: TRBJ2-1
size: many
V: TRBV6-6
CDR3: CASSGDGYNEQFF
DNA: TGTGCCAGCAGTGGGGACGGATACAATGAGCAGTTCTTC

D: TRBD2
J: TRBJ2-7
size: many
V: TRBV5-1
CDR3: CASRGTAGGYEQYF
DNA: TGCGCCAGCAGAGGAACGGCGGGGGGCTACGAGCAGTACTTC

D: -
J: TRBJ2-7
size: many
V: TRBV3-1
CDR3: CASSQDTGMSSYEQYF
DNA: TGTGCCAGCAGCCAAGATACCGGGATGAGCTCCTACGAGCAGTACTTC

D: -
J: TRBJ1-1
size: many
V: TRBV15
CDR3: CATSRVHGSGNTEAFF
DNA: TGTGCCACCAGCAGAGTTCATGGGTCGGGGAACACTGAAGCTTTCTTT

D: -
J: TRBJ2-7
size: -
V: TRBV9
CDR3: CASSLGRVAYEQYF
DNA: TGTGCCAGCAGCTTGGGCCGGGTTGCCTACGAGCAGTACTTC

D: -
J: TRBJ2-7
size: many
V: TRBV15
CDR3: CATSRDSKSYEQYF
DNA: TGTGCCACCAGCAGAGATAGCAAATCCTACGAGCAGTACTTC

D: -
J: TRBJ1-1
size: many
V: TRBV2
CDR3: CALQGNTEAFF
DNA: TGTGCCCTTCAGGGCAACACTGAAGCTTTCTTT